Below, 30 T cell receptor beta chains from the same sample are listed, as sequenced in a study of blood T cell repertoires in COVID-19 (dated by TCRdb to 2020 to 2022). Libraries were prepared through the immunoSEQ multiplex PCR assay. Drawn from immuneACCESS, this table holds only the in-frame rearrangements with V and J called that TCRdb kept. Clones are partly lost; checked studies trace under half to an unresolved V gene and leave the rest unexplained. This sample holds over 200,000 clones; more than 65% were observed only once. The ten largest account for under 2.5% of the sample. Sequenced sample: peripheral blood. The receptors shown here come from a man between 40 and 49 years old who had recovered from COVID-19.

This rearrangement joins TRBV4-3 to TRBJ2-7; 8 bases are a match to TRBD1. This CDR3 is 16 amino acids long. V shed 2 bases, J shed 0 bases, and the junction held 6 bases outside the gene matches. CDR1 and CDR2 from the germline V gene are LGHNA and YSLEER. The CDR3 protein is CASSQTWTGSSYEQYF. In DNA form, the CDR3 reads TGCGCCAGCAGCCAAACATGGACAGGGAGCTCCTACGAGCAGTACTTC.

The rearrangement links TRBV30 to TRBJ1-1; D is undetermined. This CDR3 comprises 16 residues. From germline, CDR1 is GTSNPN and CDR2 SVGIG (reference sequence). Trimming left V 2 bases short and J 0 bases short, with 16 bases between. CDR3 protein: CAWSSTRFLMNTEAFF. The CDR3 DNA sequence: TGTGCCTGGAGTTCAACTCGGTTCTTAATGAACACTGAAGCTTTCTTT.

This clone has just one count. The genes are TRBV11-3 and TRBJ2-1, with 12 bases matching TRBD2. The CDR3 has 17 amino acids. With V trimmed by 2 bases and J by 8 bases, 10 bases remained unmatched. In germline, CDR1 is SGHNT, CDR2 YENEEA. The CDR3 sequence: CASSLFQLAGGLDEQFF. The CDR3 DNA reads TGTGCCAGCAGCTTATTCCAACTAGCGGGGGGTCTGGATGAGCAGTTCTTC. Full variable domain (outside the CDR3, taken from reference TRBV11-3 and TRBJ2-1): EAGVVQSPRYKIIEKKQPVAFWCNPISGHNTLYWYLQNLGQGPELLIRYENEEAVDDSQLPKDRFSAERLKGVDSTLKIQPAELGDSAVYLCASSLFQLAGGLDEQFFGPGTRLTVL.

V is TRBV7-9 and J is TRBJ1-2, with D unresolved. The V end was cut by 4 bases, the J end by 5 bases, with 11 bases between. CDR3 length equals 13 residues. Germline loops: CDR1 SEHNR, CDR2 FQNEAQ (reference sequence). The CDR3 sequence: CASSSGPSYGYTF. CDR3 DNA: TGTGCCAGCAGCTCGGGTCCATCTTATGGCTACACCTTC. The full variable domain, in which reference TRBV7-9 and TRBJ1-2 provide the parts outside the CDR3, is DTGVSQNPRHKITKRGQNVTFRCDPISEHNRLYWYRQTLGQGPEFLTYFQNEAQLEKSRLLSDRFSAERPKGSFSTLEIQRTEQGDSAMYLCASSSGPSYGYTFGSGTRLTVV.

As regards this clone: Other DNA sequences in this sample translate to the same CDR3. J is TRBJ1-5 and V is TRBV27; tentative D call: TRBD1 (6 bases). Germline V gives CDR1 MNHEY, CDR2 SMNVEV (reference sequence). The ends were cut back, 3 bases at V and 7 bases at J, with 10 bases in the middle. The CDR3 has 13 amino acids. CDR3 sequence: CASSFGGRQPQHF. CDR3 in DNA: TGTGCCAGCAGTTTTGGGGGCAGGCAGCCCCAGCATTTT.

The chain couples TRBV7-2 to TRBJ2-3; possibly TRBD2 for D (5 bases). Germline CDR1 is SGHTA and CDR2 is FQGNSA. The CDR3 length is 16 residues. The V and J ends lost 1 base and 2 bases respectively, with 13 bases between them. CDR3 sequence: CASSLEGGGTTDTQYF. The CDR3 nucleotides are TGTGCCAGCAGCTTAGAAGGCGGAGGAACCACAGATACGCAGTATTTT.

The chain couples TRBV7-2 to TRBJ2-3; D not resolved. From germline, CDR1 is SGHTA and CDR2 FQGNSA. This CDR3 has 13 amino acids. Deletions cut 1 base from V and 4 bases from J, with 6 bases between. The CDR3 loop reads CASSLDSPDTQYF. In DNA, the CDR3 is TGTGCCAGCAGCTTAGACAGTCCAGATACGCAGTATTTT.

This chain connects TRBV9 to TRBJ2-1; D not resolved. The CDR3 is 15 amino acids. V shed 0 bases and J shed 4 bases, with 11 bases lying between them. Germline CDR1 is SGDLS and CDR2 is YYNGEE. CDR3 sequence: CASSVEPTDYNEQFF. CDR3 coding DNA: TGTGCCAGCAGCGTAGAGCCGACTGATTACAATGAGCAGTTCTTC.

For this clone: Additional DNA sequences in this sample encode the identical CDR3. The chain uses TRBV4-3 and TRBJ2-7; 9 bases fit TRBD2. With V trimmed by 2 bases and J by 0 bases, 2 bases remained unmatched. This CDR3 has 15 residues. Per the germline V gene, CDR1 is LGHNA and CDR2 is YSLEER. The DNA of the CDR3 is TGCGCCAGCAGCCAATTAGCGGGGGACTCCTACGAGCAGTACTTC. It yields the protein CASSQLAGDSYEQYF.

On this clone itself: Other nucleotide sequences in the sample specify the same CDR3. The chain couples TRBV11-2 to TRBJ2-3, with 9 bases fitting TRBD2. V trimming: 3 bases; J trimming: 9 bases; junction bases outside the gene matches: 4. Germline values: CDR1 SGHAT, CDR2 FQNNGV. The CDR3 length is 13 residues. The CDR3 coding sequence is TGTGCCAGCAGCTTGGGGCGGGGGGGCACGCAGTATTTT. Its protein is CASSLGRGGTQYF.

This chain's CDR3 is CALGDRILSPLHF. The CDR3, as DNA: TGTGCCTTGGGGGACAGGATCCTTTCACCCCTCCACTTT. The gene calls are TRBV30 and TRBJ1-6, with 8 bases identical to TRBD1. Germline CDR1 reads GTSNPN; CDR2 reads SVGIG (reference sequence). J gave up 9 bases and V 7 bases, and 8 bases lay outside the gene matches. The CDR3 is 13 residues long.

This rearrangement joins TRBV7-9 to TRBJ2-1; the match to TRBD2 covers 11 bases. This CDR3 is built from 15 residues. V lost 5 bases, J lost 7 bases, and 7 bases stayed unmatched. Germline loops: CDR1 SEHNR, CDR2 FQNEAQ (reference sequence). CDR3 sequence: CASSDTSGSGNEQFF. CDR3 coding DNA: TGTGCCAGCAGCGATACTAGCGGGAGCGGAAATGAGCAGTTCTTC.

The chain uses TRBV12-3 or TRBV12-4 and TRBJ2-2; a weak D match, TRBD2 (5 bases). Trimming stripped 5 bases from V and 5 bases from J, with 9 bases between. The CDR3 loop spans 13 amino acids. DNA for the CDR3: TGTGCCAGCAGTAGGACGGGGACCGGGGAGCTGTTTTTT. Translation: CASSRTGTGELFF.

The V and J genes are TRBV5-1 and TRBJ1-1; D is undetermined. Trimming shortened V by 1 base and J by 5 bases, and 12 bases separated the two germline ends. This CDR3 contains 14 residues. Germline CDR1 SGHRS, CDR2 YFSETQ. The CDR3 region is CASSLRTEVTEAFF. CDR3 bases: TGCGCCAGCAGCTTGCGCACCGAGGTGACTGAAGCTTTCTTT.

CDR3 bases: TGCGCCAGCAGGGAGGGCCCTTCCTACGAGCAGTACTTC. It translates to CASREGPSYEQYF. The chain links TRBV5-1 to TRBJ2-7; possibly TRBD2 for D (6 bases). The CDR3 covers 13 residues. V lost 5 bases to trimming and J lost 1 base, with 10 bases between them. Germline CDR1 is SGHRS and CDR2 is YFSETQ.

J is TRBJ2-5 and V is TRBV4-1; 7 nucleotides agree with TRBD2. Losses at the gene ends were 1 base for V and 2 bases for J; bases not matched to a gene: 7. The V gene's germline CDR1 is MGHRA and CDR2 YSYEKL. The CDR3 has 16 residues. The CDR3 DNA is TGCGCCAGCAGCCAAGCCTTTCTAGCGGATCAAGAGACCCAGTACTTC. The encoded protein is CASSQAFLADQETQYF.

This chain uses TRBV2 with TRBJ2-2; no reliable D call. Between the trimmed V and J ends, which lost 4 bases and 4 bases, there was a span of 10 bases. This CDR3 is built from 14 residues. Germline CDR1 reads SNHLY; CDR2 reads FYNNEI. Here the CDR3 DNA reads TGTGCCAGCAGTGTACTCTCCACCACCGGGGAGCTGTTTTTT. Translating gives CASSVLSTTGELFF.

This chain connects TRBV10-3 to TRBJ2-1; 13 bases are shared with TRBD2. The CDR3 spans 15 residues. With V trimmed by 5 bases and J by 7 bases, 5 bases remained unmatched. Germline V gives CDR1 ENHRY, CDR2 SYGVKD. CDR3 nucleotide sequence: TGTGCCATCAGTTCCGGGACTAGCGGGGTGAATGAGCAGTTCTTC. This gives the protein CAISSGTSGVNEQFF.

The chain has TRBV30 and TRBJ2-7; TRBD2 agrees at 11 bases. This CDR3 has 14 residues. Losses at the gene ends were 0 bases for V and 6 bases for J; bases not matched to a gene: 4. CDR1 and CDR2 from the germline V gene are GTSNPN and SVGIG (reference sequence). DNA of the CDR3: TGTGCCTGGAGTGTAACTAGCGGGAGATCCGAGCAGTACTTC. It codes for CAWSVTSGRSEQYF.

This clone has just one count. The same CDR3 is also encoded by other DNA sequences in this sample. This chain joins TRBV18 and TRBJ1-1, with TRBD1 matching over 12 bases. CDR1 and CDR2 from the germline V gene are KGHSH and LQKENI. With V trimmed by 3 bases and J by 5 bases, 4 bases remained unmatched. The CDR3 length is 15 residues. CDR3 in amino acids: CASSPGQGARTEAFF. Written as DNA, the CDR3 is TGTGCCAGCTCACCGGGACAGGGGGCGCGGACTGAAGCTTTCTTT.

This chain links TRBV4-1 with TRBJ1-2; 8 bases align to TRBD1. V lost 3 bases, J lost 3 bases, and 6 bases stayed unmatched. The CDR3 is 15 residues long. Germline lookup yields CDR1 MGHRA and CDR2 YSYEKL. The DNA for the CDR3 is TGCGCCAGCAGCCAGACAGGGGCGGTTGACTATGGCTACACCTTC. Its translation: CASSQTGAVDYGYTF.

Only one count was recorded for this clone. This chain connects TRBV29-1 to TRBJ2-5, with a weak D call TRBD1 (6 bases). Per the germline V gene, CDR1 is SQVTM and CDR2 is ANQGSEA. The CDR3 is 13 residues long. Trimming pared 6 bases from V and 1 base from J, leaving 12 bases between. Here the CDR3 reads CSVTGTLQETQYF. CDR3 bases: TGCAGCGTAACAGGGACGCTCCAAGAGACCCAGTACTTC.

The V gene is TRBV30, the J gene TRBJ1-6; D is ambiguous. The germline gives CDR1 GTSNPN, CDR2 SVGIG (reference sequence). The ends were cut back, 2 bases at V and 9 bases at J, with 11 bases in the middle. The CDR3 runs to 13 residues. CDR3 DNA sequence: TGTGCCTGGAGTCAAACCGGGGTTTCACCCCTCCACTTT. Protein sequence: CAWSQTGVSPLHF.

The rearrangement uses TRBV3-1 (or the pseudogene TRBV3-2) and TRBJ1-2; the D is unclear. The CDR3 covers 14 residues. Germline V lookup: CDR1 LGHDT, CDR2 YNNKEL (reference sequence). The V gene lost 4 bases and the J gene lost 3 bases, with 12 bases spanning the gap. The CDR3 sequence: CASSLKSSDYGYTF. CDR3 bases: TGTGCCAGCAGCCTTAAGTCTTCAGACTATGGCTACACCTTC.

This clone occurred many times. The chain has TRBV29-1 and TRBJ1-2; TRBD1 matches at 7 bases. CDR3 size: 12 residues. Germline V lookup: CDR1 SQVTM, CDR2 ANQGSEA. V was clipped by 4 bases and J by 4 bases; unmatched bases: 3. The CDR3 DNA reads as TGCAGCGTTGGACAGGGTGGCTATGGCTACACCTTC. The encoded protein is CSVGQGGYGYTF.

This rearrangement joins TRBV9 to TRBJ1-6; TRBD1 matches 7 bases. Germline-derived CDR1 and CDR2 are SGDLS and YYNGEE. V shed 5 bases, J shed 11 bases, and the junction held 7 bases outside the gene matches. There are 13 residues in the CDR3. In DNA form, the CDR3 reads TGTGCCAGCAGTGCAGGGGGAAGCACACCCCTCCACTTT. Translated, it gives CASSAGGSTPLHF. Looking up the rest from reference TRBV9 and TRBJ1-6 gives the full variable domain: DSGVTQTPKHLITATGQRVTLRCSPRSGDLSVYWYQQSLDQGLQFLIQYYNGEERAKGNILERFSAQQFPDLHSELNLSSLELGDSALYFCASSAGGSTPLHFGNGTRLTVT.

This sequence joins TRBV4-3 and TRBJ1-4; TRBD1 agrees at 8 bases. With 7 bases clipped from V and 2 bases from J, the junction kept 6 bases outside the gene matches. This CDR3 has 15 amino acids. The germline V gene encodes CDR1 LGHNA and CDR2 YSLEER. CDR3 region: CASTQGARTNEKLFF. CDR3 nucleotide sequence: TGCGCCAGCACTCAGGGGGCGAGGACTAATGAAAAACTGTTTTTT.

This clone came up once. The V gene is TRBV5-1, the J gene TRBJ2-6; tentative D call: TRBD1 (5 bases). V shed 3 bases and J shed 1 base, with 17 bases lying between them. The CDR3 sequence is 18 residues long. CDR1 SGHRS and CDR2 YFSETQ come from the germline V gene. The CDR3 DNA sequence: TGCGCCAGCAGCTCTGATGACAGCCTCTTTTCTGGGGCCAACGTCCTGACTTTC. As protein: CASSSDDSLFSGANVLTF.

V and J are TRBV6-5 and TRBJ2-1; a possible D gene is TRBD1 (5 bases). This CDR3 contains 13 residues. Germline V gives CDR1 MNHEY, CDR2 SVGAGI. Trimming shortened V by 6 bases and J by 6 bases, and 12 bases separated the two germline ends. The CDR3 nucleotides read TGTGCCAGCAGAAACTCAGGGTCCAATGAGCAGTTCTTC. Translating it yields CASRNSGSNEQFF.

The chain carries TRBV12-3 or TRBV12-4 and TRBJ2-7; perhaps TRBD1 as D (6 bases). The V and J ends lost 6 bases and 2 bases respectively, with 11 bases between them. The CDR3 has 13 amino acids. This CDR3 reads CASSFSGAYEQYF. In nucleotides, the CDR3 is TGTGCCAGCAGCTTTTCAGGGGCCTACGAGCAGTACTTC.